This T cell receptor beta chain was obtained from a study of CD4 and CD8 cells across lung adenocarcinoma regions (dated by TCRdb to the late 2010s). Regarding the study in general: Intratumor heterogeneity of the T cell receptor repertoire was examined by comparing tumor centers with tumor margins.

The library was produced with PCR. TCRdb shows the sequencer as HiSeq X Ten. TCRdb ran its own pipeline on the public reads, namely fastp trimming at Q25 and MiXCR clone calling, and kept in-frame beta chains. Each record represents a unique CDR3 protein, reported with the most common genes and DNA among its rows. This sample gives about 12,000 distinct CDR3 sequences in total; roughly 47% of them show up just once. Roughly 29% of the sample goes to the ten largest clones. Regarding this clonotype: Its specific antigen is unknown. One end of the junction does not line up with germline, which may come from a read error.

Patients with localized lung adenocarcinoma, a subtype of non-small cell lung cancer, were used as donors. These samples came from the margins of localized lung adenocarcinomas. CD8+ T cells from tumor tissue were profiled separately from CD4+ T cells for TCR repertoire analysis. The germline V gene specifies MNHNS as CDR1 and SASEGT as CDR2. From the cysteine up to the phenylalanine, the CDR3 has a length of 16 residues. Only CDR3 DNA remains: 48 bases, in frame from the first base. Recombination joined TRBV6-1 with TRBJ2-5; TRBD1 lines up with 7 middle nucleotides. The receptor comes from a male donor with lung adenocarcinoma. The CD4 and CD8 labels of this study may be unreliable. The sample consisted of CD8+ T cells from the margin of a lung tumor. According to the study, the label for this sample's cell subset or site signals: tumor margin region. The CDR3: CASRGVGGRDQETQYF. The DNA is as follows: TGTGCCAGCAGGGGGGTAGGGGGCCGAGACCAAGAGACGCAGTACTTC.